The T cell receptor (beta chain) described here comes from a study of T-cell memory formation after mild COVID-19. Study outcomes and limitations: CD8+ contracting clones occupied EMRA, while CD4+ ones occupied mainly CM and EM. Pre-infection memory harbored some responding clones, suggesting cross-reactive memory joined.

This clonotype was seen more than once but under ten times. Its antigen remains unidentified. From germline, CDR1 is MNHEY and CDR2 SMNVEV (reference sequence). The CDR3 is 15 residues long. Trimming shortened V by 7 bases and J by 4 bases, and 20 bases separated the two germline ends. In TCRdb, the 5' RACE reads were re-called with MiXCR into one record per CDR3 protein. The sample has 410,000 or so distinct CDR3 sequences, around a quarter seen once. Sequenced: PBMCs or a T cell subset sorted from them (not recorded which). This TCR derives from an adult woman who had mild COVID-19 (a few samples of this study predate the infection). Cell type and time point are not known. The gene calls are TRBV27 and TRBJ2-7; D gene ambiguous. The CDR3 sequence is CASTEDGNVNYEQYF. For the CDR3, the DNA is TGTGCCAGCACTGAAGACGGCAACGTTAATTACGAGCAGTACTTC.